This T cell receptor beta chain was sequenced for a study of cytomegalovirus exposure and HLA in healthy donors. Germline V lookup: CDR1 SQVTM, CDR2 ANQGSEA. Deletions cut 4 bases from V and 4 bases from J, with 21 bases between. The CDR3 contains 16 residues. In the PCR, 60 Vbeta and 13 Jbeta primers were used. Clones were read by immunoSEQ multiplex PCR, and TCRdb kept only the in-frame ones, dropping some. The sample includes around 150,000 clones, roughly 72% of them seen just once. The clonotype comes from a man aged 40-55 years in good health and CMV-seropositive. The genes are TRBV29-1 and TRBJ2-3, with a tentative D call TRBD2 (5 bases). Sequencing used PBMCs. The CDR3 coding sequence is TGCAGCGTTGGAGACCTTGACTATATTAAACCAGATACGCAGTATTTT. Amino acid sequence: CSVGDLDYIKPDTQYF.